This T cell receptor (beta chain) was identified in a study of spatial heterogeneity in lung cancer. This clonotype showed up many times. The time point here: sample taken at primary tumor resection. The donors, 70 to 80 patients with untreated early-stage non-small cell lung cancer, provided the samples. Unsorted samples of tumor, nontumor lung or frozen PBMC had their whole RNA sequenced. A distinct unique molecular identifier was carried by each TCR cDNA molecule. MiXCR, run by TCRdb on the 5' RACE reads, gives a single entry per CDR3 protein. This table holds tens of thousands of distinct CDR3 sequences, approximately 3.1% found once. Germline CDR1 reads DFQATT; CDR2 reads SNEGSKA (reference sequence). CDR3 size: 15 residues. Trimming removed 4 bases from V and 5 bases from J; junction bases left unmatched: 10.

The sequence was collected from a male donor with early-stage non-small cell lung cancer. The gene calls are TRBV20-1 and TRBJ2-3; 9 bases line up with TRBD2. The source material was normal lung tissue next to the tumor, sampled at surgery. In DNA, the CDR3 is TGCAGTGCTACGAACATAGCGGGAGTGGGAGATACGCAGTATTTT. This encodes CSATNIAGVGDTQYF.